These 24 T cell receptor beta chains came from one sample sequenced in a study of T-cell reconstitution after alpha-beta-depleted transplantation in children. Researchers prepared the TCRbeta library using unique molecular identifiers, the study reports. TCRdb independently ran MiXCR on the PCR reads; one entry per CDR3 protein. Of roughly 300,000 distinct CDR3 sequences in the sample, 9.5% to 10% were seen once. The source was PBMCs from the stem cell graft donor, collected from the stem cell graft. All receptors come from a human donor who donated a stem cell graft to a child with SCID.

There are many counts of this clonotype. CDR3 residues: CASSFSGGLNTEAFF. Written as DNA, the CDR3 is TGTGCCAGCAGTTTCTCAGGGGGTTTGAACACTGAAGCTTTCTTT. J is TRBJ1-1 and V is TRBV7-2; 7 bases agree with TRBD1. The CDR3 extends over 15 amino acids. Germline V gene sequence: CDR1 SGHTA, CDR2 FQGNSA. Trimming removed 6 bases from V and 0 bases from J; junction bases left unmatched: 7.

This clonotype was found many times. The chain joins TRBV12-3 or TRBV12-4 to TRBJ2-1; 8 bases align to TRBD2. This CDR3 is 16 amino acids long. The trim removed 5 bases at V and 2 bases at J, leaving 8 bases unmatched. The CDR3 reads CASSMRGGGPYNEQFF. Here the CDR3 DNA reads TGTGCCAGCAGTATGAGGGGCGGGGGGCCCTACAATGAGCAGTTCTTC.

The chain couples TRBV7-3 to TRBJ1-1; D is unclear. Looked up from germline, CDR1 is SGHTA and CDR2 is FQGTGA. Deletions cut 5 bases from V and 4 bases from J, with 11 bases between. The CDR3 runs to 13 residues. CDR3 nucleotide sequence: TGTGCCAGCAGCCTAAGGAGTAGCACTGAAGCTTTCTTT. Its translation is CASSLRSSTEAFF.

The table lists this clonotype with a few counts. This chain links TRBV20-1 with TRBJ2-1; weak D call: TRBD1 (6 bases). Looked up from germline, CDR1 is DFQATT and CDR2 is SNEGSKA (reference sequence). The CDR3 extends over 16 amino acids. The V end was cut by 6 bases, the J end by 0 bases, with 18 bases between. In DNA, the CDR3 is TGCAGTGCCCAAGCTCTGGGGACAAGCTCCTACAATGAGCAGTTCTTC. It encodes CSAQALGTSSYNEQFF.

This clonotype was found many times. V and J are TRBV11-2 and TRBJ2-2, with 9 bases lining up with TRBD2. Germline V gene sequence: CDR1 SGHAT, CDR2 FQNNGV. The CDR3 contains 18 residues. V was clipped by 3 bases and J by 5 bases; unmatched bases: 13. CDR3: CASSLRRLAERNTGELFF. CDR3 in DNA: TGTGCCAGCAGCTTGAGGAGACTAGCGGAACGGAATACCGGGGAGCTGTTTTTT.

This clonotype was picked up many times. This chain links TRBV2 with TRBJ2-1, with no clear D. The CDR3 covers 15 residues. V was shortened by 7 bases and J by 4 bases, with 17 bases between the two germline ends. Germline V CDR1 and CDR2: SNHLY, FYNNEI. The CDR3 DNA reads TGTGCCAGCAACTCCCTGGCAGGCCCGTACAATGAGCAGTTCTTC. Protein sequence: CASNSLAGPYNEQFF.

This clonotype was recorded at least ten times. V usage is TRBV20-1 and J usage is TRBJ2-5; no clear D. V was trimmed by 1 base and J by 1 base, leaving 4 bases between them. Looked up from germline, CDR1 is DFQATT and CDR2 is SNEGSKA (reference sequence). The CDR3 totals 12 residues. CDR3 in amino acids: CSARGPQETQYF. The CDR3, as DNA: TGCAGTGCTAGAGGGCCCCAAGAGACCCAGTACTTC.

This clonotype turned up a few times. V and J are TRBV27 and TRBJ1-1; 7 positions match TRBD1. The length of the CDR3 is 14 residues. Germline values: CDR1 MNHEY, CDR2 SMNVEV (reference sequence). V lost 7 bases, J lost 6 bases, and 11 bases stayed unmatched. The chain's CDR3 is CASMTKQGLAEAFF. CDR3 DNA: TGTGCCAGCATGACGAAACAGGGGTTGGCTGAAGCTTTCTTT.

This clonotype was observed a few times. CDR3 region: CASSVAGTGSADTQYF. In nucleotides, the CDR3 is TGCGCCAGCAGCGTCGCCGGGACAGGGTCTGCAGATACGCAGTATTTT. The V gene is TRBV5-1, the J gene TRBJ2-3; 9 bases line up with TRBD1. In germline, CDR1 is SGHRS, CDR2 YFSETQ. This CDR3 spans 16 amino acids. The ends lost 4 bases at V and 4 bases at J; junction bases unmatched: 10.

The chain links TRBV12-3 or TRBV12-4 to TRBJ2-5; D tentatively fits TRBD1 or TRBD2 (5 bases each). This CDR3 is built from 17 residues. Trimming removed 5 bases from V and 1 base from J, with 20 bases in between. For the CDR3, the DNA is TGTGCCAGCAGTCCATCTCTCGGGGCCCACTCCCAAGAGACCCAGTACTTC. This codes for CASSPSLGAHSQETQYF.

The chain joins TRBV12-3 or TRBV12-4 to TRBJ1-1; 7 bases match TRBD1. The CDR3 is 11 residues long. V dropped 5 bases and J dropped 10; count of bases not matched to a gene: 4. This chain's CDR3 is CASSRGLGAFF. The CDR3 coding sequence is TGTGCCAGCAGTAGGGGGCTCGGAGCTTTCTTT.

V is TRBV11-3 and J is TRBJ2-7; possible D gene TRBD1, 6 bases. The germline V gene has CDR1 SGHNT and CDR2 YENEEA. V was pared by 5 bases and J by 1 base, with 12 bases between. This CDR3 region has 14 residues. The DNA of the CDR3 is TGTGCCAGCAGCATGGACAGTGGATCCTACGAGCAGTACTTC. It yields the protein CASSMDSGSYEQYF. Combining the CDR3 with reference TRBV11-3 and TRBJ2-7 gives the whole variable domain EAGVVQSPRYKIIEKKQPVAFWCNPISGHNTLYWYLQNLGQGPELLIRYENEEAVDDSQLPKDRFSAERLKGVDSTLKIQPAELGDSAVYLCASSMDSGSYEQYFGPGTRLTVT.

The rearrangement links TRBV6-2 or TRBV6-3 to TRBJ2-7; D possibly corresponds to TRBD2 (5 bases). Germline V gene data show CDR1 as MNHEY and CDR2 as SVGEGT. There are 13 residues in the CDR3. V lost 6 bases and J lost 5, with 14 bases in between. DNA of the CDR3: TGTGCCAGCAGGGAGGACCTTCTCCACGAGCAGTACTTC. This encodes CASREDLLHEQYF.

V and J are TRBV18 and TRBJ2-2, with D tentatively TRBD1 (6 bases). The V end lost 2 bases, the J end lost 0 bases, and 10 bases lay between the germline ends. There are 16 residues in the CDR3. Germline CDR1 is KGHSH and CDR2 is LQKENI. In nucleotides, the CDR3 is TGTGCCAGCTCACCAGAGGGACATTCGAACACCGGGGAGCTGTTTTTT. Residues: CASSPEGHSNTGELFF.

This clonotype has ten or more counts. This chain connects TRBV6-1 to TRBJ2-3, with TRBD2 matching over 11 bases. The trim removed 7 bases at V and 10 bases at J, leaving 10 bases unmatched. Germline lookup yields CDR1 MNHNS and CDR2 SASEGT. The CDR3 has 14 amino acids. The CDR3 bases are TGTGCCAGCATCCTTAGCGGGGGGGACTTGTCGCAGTATTTT. Translated: CASILSGGDLSQYF.

This clonotype was picked up many times. This chain connects TRBV6-2 or TRBV6-3 to TRBJ2-5, with D tentatively TRBD2 (5 bases). The germline V gene has CDR1 MNHEY and CDR2 SVGEGT. This CDR3 has 13 amino acids. V was pared by 1 base and J by 2 bases, with 5 bases between. The CDR3 loop reads CASSYLAQETQYF. The CDR3 nucleotides are TGTGCCAGCAGTTACTTAGCGCAAGAGACCCAGTACTTC.

The gene calls are TRBV28 and TRBJ2-3; D unclear. The CDR3 contains 14 residues. Germline CDR1 reads MDHEN; CDR2 reads SYDVKM. V dropped 7 bases and J dropped 2 bases, with 13 bases sitting between them. CDR3 DNA sequence: TGTGCCAGCAAAGGCTCACAGCACACAGATACGCAGTATTTT. It translates to CASKGSQHTDTQYF.

This clonotype showed up many times. The gene calls are TRBV7-3 and TRBJ1-3; D is unclear. The CDR3 spans 14 residues. The V and J ends lost 0 bases and 2 bases respectively, with 5 bases between them. Germline values: CDR1 SGHTA, CDR2 FQGTGA. DNA for the CDR3: TGTGCCAGCAGCTTAACGGGTACTGGAAACACCATATATTTT. Residues: CASSLTGTGNTIYF.

The rearrangement uses TRBV5-1 and TRBJ2-1, with 10 bases identical to TRBD1. The V gene end was trimmed by 0 bases and the J gene end by 8 bases; junction bases not matched to a gene: 5. CDR3 length: 15 amino acids. Germline CDR1 reads SGHRS; CDR2 reads YFSETQ. The CDR3 spells CASSLGQGAVDEQFF. The CDR3, as DNA: TGCGCCAGCAGCTTGGGACAGGGGGCTGTTGATGAGCAGTTCTTC.

This clonotype was detected only a few times. The gene calls are TRBV5-5 and TRBJ2-2; D call uncertain. CDR3 length equals 17 residues. V lost 3 bases and J lost 1, with 16 bases in between. CDR1 SGHKS and CDR2 YYEKEE come from the germline V gene (reference sequence). DNA for the CDR3: TGTGCCAGCAGCTCCCTATGGGAAAACCTGAACACCGGGGAGCTGTTTTTT. It yields the protein CASSSLWENLNTGELFF. Supplemented by reference TRBV5-5 and TRBJ2-2, the full variable domain reads DAGVTQSPTHLIKTRGQQVTLRCSPISGHKSVSWYQQVLGQGPQFIFQYYEKEERGRGNFPDRFSARQFPNYSSELNVNALLLGDSALYLCASSSLWENLNTGELFFGEGSRLTVL.

This clonotype was detected ten times or more. V gene TRBV5-1 combines with J gene TRBJ2-1; no clear D. The length of the CDR3 is 15 residues. The germline CDR1 and CDR2 sequences are SGHRS and YFSETQ. V was clipped by 0 bases and J by 6 bases, with 13 bases between them. The CDR3 DNA sequence: TGCGCCAGCAGCTTGGTTCTTGGGCCAGGCAATGAGCAGTTCTTC. Its translation is CASSLVLGPGNEQFF.

By sample share, this clonotype is medium-sized. V gene TRBV5-1 combines with J gene TRBJ1-1, with D unclear. Trimming pared 4 bases from V and 6 bases from J, leaving 16 bases between. This CDR3 is built from 14 residues. Germline V lookup: CDR1 SGHRS, CDR2 YFSETQ. Here the CDR3 DNA reads TGCGCCAGCAGCCCGTGGGGTTACCGTTCTGAAGCTTTCTTT. Translation gives CASSPWGYRSEAFF.

The sample holds many counts of this clonotype. V is TRBV27 and J is TRBJ2-7; D is tentatively TRBD1 or TRBD2 (6 bases each). The CDR3 runs to 14 residues. Trimming pared 5 bases from V and 7 bases from J, leaving 18 bases between. Per germline, CDR1 MNHEY and CDR2 SMNVEV (reference sequence). CDR3 residues: CASSINRGAREQYF. The DNA of the CDR3 is TGTGCCAGCAGTATCAATAGGGGGGCGCGGGAGCAGTACTTC.

This clonotype was counted at least ten times. The chain couples TRBV6-5 to TRBJ2-7; 9 nucleotides align to TRBD1. The germline gives CDR1 MNHEY, CDR2 SVGAGI. With 5 bases clipped from V and 6 bases from J, the junction kept 8 bases outside the gene matches. The CDR3 covers 14 residues. DNA of the CDR3: TGTGCCAGCAGTCGTTCCGGGACAGGGAGCGAGCAGTACTTC. Translating it yields CASSRSGTGSEQYF.